These T cell receptor beta chains were read from a single sample in a study of identifying expanded T cells in peripheral blood. Data came from immunoSEQ multiplex PCR; TCRdb stores just in-frame clones and leaves some out. The data show around 76,000 clones, roughly 90% seen once. The sample taken for sequencing was blood. Source of these receptors: a person aged 18 to 75 in good health. Each CDR3 is given with its conserved first and last residue. D genes are given only for firm matches. Clone size appears in some rows only: once, few, many, or a class for an expanded clone.

.	11	.	TRBV29-1	TRBJ1-2	TGCAGCGCCCGGACATACTATGGCTACACCTTC	CSARTYYGYTF
TRBD2	14	.	TRBV10-2	TRBJ2-1	TGCGCCAGCAGTCCGGCGGGGGGGTACAATGAGCAGTTCTTC	CASSPAGGYNEQFF
.	13	.	TRBV11-3	TRBJ2-3	TGTGCCAGCAGCTTAGAATGGGGAGATACGCAGTATTTT	CASSLEWGDTQYF
.	16	once	TRBV19	TRBJ2-3	TGTGCCAGTAGTATACCCCAACTAGGCCTCACAGATACGCAGTATTTT	CASSIPQLGLTDTQYF
.	15	.	TRBV7-9	TRBJ2-5	TGTGCCAGCAGCCCAGTCGCTGGGGGTAGGGAGACCCAGTACTTC	CASSPVAGGRETQYF
.	13	.	TRBV7-2	TRBJ1-6	TGTGCCAGCGGCATTGGGAGGGACTCACCCCTCCACTTT	CASGIGRDSPLHF
.	12	.	TRBV28	TRBJ1-1	TGTGCCACCCGGGAGGTGGGCACTGAAGCTTTCTTT	CATREVGTEAFF
.	15	.	TRBV2	TRBJ2-7	TGTGCCAGCAGTGTTGGAAGGGTGGACTCCTACGAGCAGTACTTC	CASSVGRVDSYEQYF
.	15	few	TRBV7-2	TRBJ2-2	TGTGCCAGCAGCTTTGGGAGAACGAACACCGGGGAGCTGTTTTTT	CASSFGRTNTGELFF
.	12	.	TRBV11-2	TRBJ1-1	TGTGCCACCGGGGCGGGGAACACTGAAGCTTTCTTT	CATGAGNTEAFF
.	18	.	TRBV5-4	TRBJ2-3	TGTGCCAGCAGCTTGGAAGTGACGCGGGGCAGCAACACAGATACGCAGTATTTT	CASSLEVTRGSNTDTQYF
TRBD2	18	.	TRBV7-8	TRBJ2-1	TGTGCCAGCAGGCGATACCCTCGACTAGCGGGCTATTTCAATGAGCAGTTCTTC	CASRRYPRLAGYFNEQFF
TRBD1	13	.	TRBV5-6	TRBJ2-7	TGTGCCAGCAGCCTAGGGACAGGCTACGAGCAGTACTTC	CASSLGTGYEQYF
TRBD2	15	.	TRBV6-5	TRBJ2-1	TGTGCCAGCACCTGGGATAGCGGGGGATACAATGAGCAGTTCTTC	CASTWDSGGYNEQFF
TRBD1	23	.	TRBV28	TRBJ2-2	TGTGCCAGCAGTTCCAACCCTCTCTCCGGGACAGGGCCACTCCTGGGGGGGACCGGGGAGCTGTTTTTT	CASSSNPLSGTGPLLGGTGELFF
TRBD1	15	.	TRBV7-2	TRBJ2-7	TGTGCCAGCAGCCAACAATGGACAGGCGGCGATGAGCAGTACTTC	CASSQQWTGGDEQYF
.	15	.	TRBV7-2	TRBJ1-4	TGTGCCAGCAGCCTCGCAGGGCAGGGAGGTGAAAAACTGTTTTTT	CASSLAGQGGEKLFF
.	12	.	TRBV19	TRBJ1-5	TGTGCCAGTAGTATGATAAATCAGCCCCAGCATTTT	CASSMINQPQHF
.	18	.	TRBV4-3	TRBJ1-2	TGCGCCAGCAGCCAAGGGGTATCGGTAGGGGGACAAAACTATGGCTACACCTTC	CASSQGVSVGGQNYGYTF
.	17	.	TRBV5-4	TRBJ2-7	TGTGCCAGCACCCTGCGTGGTCATAGCGAGACCTCCTACGAGCAGTACTTC	CASTLRGHSETSYEQYF
.	11	few	TRBV30	TRBJ1-1	TGTGCCTGGGTGATGAACACTGAAGCTTTCTTT	CAWVMNTEAFF
.	14	once	TRBV4-2	TRBJ1-3	TGTGCCAGCAGCCAAGACAGGGCGAGAAACACCATATATTTT	CASSQDRARNTIYF
TRBD1	14	.	TRBV5-4	TRBJ2-5	TGTGCCAGCAGCTTCAGGGGGCGCCGGGAGACCCAGTACTTC	CASSFRGRRETQYF
.	15	.	TRBV7-2	TRBJ1-2	TGTGCCAGCAGCTTAGCGCCAGGGAATAACTATGGCTACACCTTC	CASSLAPGNNYGYTF
.	15	.	TRBV25-1	TRBJ1-4	TGTGCCAGCAGTGAATGGGGGGGCCCCAATGAAAAACTGTTTTTT	CASSEWGGPNEKLFF
TRBD1	15	.	TRBV10-3	TRBJ1-3	TGTGCCATCAGTGGTGGCAGGGGGTCGGGAAACACCATATATTTT	CAISGGRGSGNTIYF
TRBD2	16	.	TRBV5-6	TRBJ2-2	TGTGCCAGCAGCTCCCTACTAGCGGGGGGCACCGGGGAGCTGTTTTTT	CASSSLLAGGTGELFF
TRBD1	13	.	TRBV6-5	TRBJ1-2	TGTGCCAGCAGTCGGGACAGCCGCTATGGCTACACCTTC	CASSRDSRYGYTF
.	16	.	TRBV9	TRBJ2-5	TGTGCCAGCAGCGCCAACAGGGTGTTTGGGCAAGAGACCCAGTACTTC	CASSANRVFGQETQYF
TRBD2	15	.	TRBV7-9	TRBJ2-5	TGTGCCAGCAGCGAGAGCGGGAGGTTTGGGGAGACCCAGTACTTC	CASSESGRFGETQYF
TRBD1	19	once	TRBV12-5	TRBJ2-2	TGTGCTAGTGGTTCTCAAGGTTGGGAAACAGGGGAAAACACCGGGGAGCTGTTTTTT	CASGSQGWETGENTGELFF
.	12	.	TRBV7-2	TRBJ2-3	TGTGCCAGCAGCTACTCAGGAGATACGCAGTATTTT	CASSYSGDTQYF
.	11	.	TRBV20-1	TRBJ1-2	TGCAGTGCCATGGGCCACTATGGCTACACCTTC	CSAMGHYGYTF
TRBD2	16	once	TRBV5-1	TRBJ2-2	TGCGCCAGCAGCCGGACTAGCGGAATAAACACCGGGGAGCTGTTTTTT	CASSRTSGINTGELFF
.	17	.	TRBV21-1	TRBJ1-3	TGTGCCAGCGGTCCTAAGCGGGCCACACAGCCTGGAAACACCATATATTTT	CASGPKRATQPGNTIYF
.	16	.	TRBV4-1	TRBJ2-7	TGCGCCAGCAGCCAAGTTCCACTAGACAGCTACTACGAGCAGTACTTC	CASSQVPLDSYYEQYF
.	14	.	TRBV12-5	TRBJ1-5	TGTGCTAGTGCTCCCCCGGACAGCAATCAGCCCCAGCATTTT	CASAPPDSNQPQHF
TRBD2	15	.	TRBV7-2	TRBJ2-1	TGTGCCAGCAGCCCCCTCGGGGGGGCCTACAATGAGCAGTTCTTC	CASSPLGGAYNEQFF
.	17	.	TRBV4-3	TRBJ2-3	TGCGCCAGCAGCCCTCAAGAGGCCCGCTCTAGCACAGATACGCAGTATTTT	CASSPQEARSSTDTQYF
.	13	once	TRBV18	TRBJ1-2	TGTGCCAGCTCAAGCGACGGTTCCCCTGGCTACACCTTC	CASSSDGSPGYTF
.	18	.	TRBV25-1	TRBJ1-2	TGTGCCAGCAGTGGATACAGGGACTCCAGCATTACTAACTATGGCTACACCTTC	CASSGYRDSSITNYGYTF
.	14	.	TRBV11-2	TRBJ2-2	TGTGCCAGCAGCTTATCGCTGGGCTTCGGGGAGCTGTTTTTT	CASSLSLGFGELFF
.	14	.	TRBV29-1	TRBJ2-7	TGCAGCGTTGAAGGCCCGACAGGTTTGGACGAGCAGTACTTC	CSVEGPTGLDEQYF
.	13	.	TRBV30	TRBJ1-5	TGTGCCTGGAGTGTCAGTATCGATCAGCCCCAGCATTTT	CAWSVSIDQPQHF
.	16	.	TRBV14	TRBJ1-3	TGTGCCAGCAGCCCAGGGATGTCCGGACCTGGAAACACCATATATTTT	CASSPGMSGPGNTIYF
.	14	.	TRBV5-1	TRBJ2-1	TGCGCCAGCAGCTTGGACGGAGGGATAGGGGTCTGGTTCTTC	CASSLDGGIGVWFF
.	13	.	TRBV7-2	TRBJ2-7	TGTGCCAGCAGCCCCCTCAGTACCTACGAGCAGTACTTC	CASSPLSTYEQYF
TRBD1	14	.	TRBV2	TRBJ2-5	TGTGCCAGCAGTACCGACAGGGGGCTGGAGACCCAGTACTTC	CASSTDRGLETQYF
.	12	.	TRBV6-1	TRBJ2-3	TGTGCCAGCGCTGTAGGCCATTCTACGCAGTATTTT	CASAVGHSTQYF
.	12	once	TRBV11-3	TRBJ2-1	TGTGCCAGCAGCTTAGTCTCGAATGAGCAGTTCTTC	CASSLVSNEQFF
.	15	.	TRBV6-5	TRBJ1-3	TGTGCCAGCAGCCCTCCGGGCGCATCTGGAAACACCATATATTTT	CASSPPGASGNTIYF